The 13 T cell receptor beta chains below come from one sample, sequenced in a study of T cells after posttransplantation cyclophosphamide. Cells defined as naive were viable CD3+CD4+ or CD3+CD8+ and CCR7+CD45RA+CD45RO-CD95-CD27+CD28+. Here immunoSEQ multiplex PCR was the method, and the copy in TCRdb shows in-frame clones only, minus some. The sample records about 32,000 clones, over 75% being singletons. Sequencing input: naive CD4+ T cells sorted from blood. These TCRs come from a man aged 25 to 40 in good health and a related stem cell transplant donor.

The chain couples TRBV11-2 to TRBJ2-1, with a weak D call TRBD1 (6 bases). The CDR3 length is 17 residues. CDR1 and CDR2 from the germline V gene are SGHAT and FQNNGV. V lost 5 bases to trimming and J lost 2 bases, with 19 bases between them. CDR3 nucleotides: TGTGCCAGCAGCCCACCTTTCGACAGGCGCCCCTACAATGAGCAGTTCTTC. It is translated as CASSPPFDRRPYNEQFF. Full variable domain (missing parts from reference TRBV11-2 and TRBJ2-1): EAGVAQSPRYKIIEKRQSVAFWCNPISGHATLYWYQQILGQGPKLLIQFQNNGVVDDSQLPKDRFSAERLKGVDSTLKIQPAKLEDSAVYLCASSPPFDRRPYNEQFFGPGTRLTVL.

This chain links TRBV4-1 with TRBJ1-5, with a weak D call TRBD1 (5 bases). CDR3 length: 17 residues. In germline, CDR1 is MGHRA, CDR2 YSYEKL. The V gene lost 0 bases and the J gene lost 3 bases, with 15 bases spanning the gap. CDR3 bases: TGCGCCAGCAGCCAAGAATTTGGCAGGGTACTCAATCAGCCCCAGCATTTT. It is translated as CASSQEFGRVLNQPQHF.

A word on this clone: Distinct nucleotide sequences in the sample also encode this CDR3. The chain couples TRBV28 to TRBJ1-6; D not certain. V shed 4 bases and J shed 8 bases, with 3 bases lying between them. This CDR3 has 11 amino acids. Germline V gives CDR1 MDHEN, CDR2 SYDVKM. The CDR3 DNA sequence: TGTGCCAGCAGTTCTTATTCACCCCTCCACTTT. Its translation: CASSSYSPLHF.

This chain connects TRBV19 to TRBJ1-3; D gene ambiguous. V dropped 2 bases and J dropped 2 bases, with 13 bases sitting between them. CDR3 length: 16 residues. Germline CDR1 reads LNHDA; CDR2 reads SQIVND (reference sequence). As DNA, the CDR3 is TGTGCCAGTAGTATAAGGACTCCCTTGGCTGGAAACACCATATATTTT. This sequence encodes CASSIRTPLAGNTIYF. The entire variable domain, with the rest obtained from reference TRBV19 and TRBJ1-3, is as follows: DGGITQSPKYLFRKEGQNVTLSCEQNLNHDAMYWYRQDPGQGLRLIYYSQIVNDFQKGDIAEGYSVSREKKESFPLTVTSAQKNPTAFYLCASSIRTPLAGNTIYFGEGSWLTVV.

This sequence joins TRBV5-8 and TRBJ2-7, with D possibly TRBD2 on 5 matching bases. Germline V gene sequence: CDR1 SGHTS, CDR2 YDEGEE. The germline V and J ends were trimmed by 3 bases and 3 bases, with 16 bases remaining between them. The CDR3 contains 15 residues. CDR3 in DNA: TGTGCCAGCAGCTCGAGGGTACGGGTAGACTACGAGCAGTACTTC. Translating it yields CASSSRVRVDYEQYF.

V gene TRBV5-4 combines with J gene TRBJ2-7; D may be TRBD1 (6 bases). Between the trimmed V and J ends, which lost 4 bases and 5 bases, there was a span of 22 bases. Germline CDR1 SGHNT, CDR2 YYREEE (reference sequence). The CDR3 has 16 amino acids. CDR3: CASSAPGWGPRDEQYF. CDR3 sequence (DNA): TGTGCCAGCAGCGCACCAGGATGGGGGCCTCGGGACGAGCAGTACTTC.

This clone was detected once. The rearrangement links TRBV7-9 to TRBJ1-2; D perhaps matches TRBD1 (6 bases). V lost 3 bases and J lost 7, with 12 bases in between. Per germline, CDR1 SEHNR and CDR2 FQNEAQ (reference sequence). CDR3 size: 13 residues. The CDR3 reads CASSFSQGFGYTF. CDR3 coding DNA: TGTGCCAGCAGCTTCTCGCAGGGGTTTGGCTACACCTTC.

The chain combines TRBV5-1 with TRBJ1-6; the D gene is possibly TRBD1 (5 bases). V shed 1 base and J shed 10 bases, with 15 bases lying between them. Germline CDR1 SGHRS, CDR2 YFSETQ. The CDR3 is made up of 15 amino acids. In DNA, the CDR3 is TGCGCCAGCAGCTTGTTGGGGGGAGAGGAGTCACCCCTCCACTTT. Translating it yields CASSLLGGEESPLHF.

The V and J genes are TRBV6-5 and TRBJ2-5; 9 bases are shared with TRBD1. The trim removed 6 bases at V and 5 bases at J, leaving 10 bases unmatched. The germline gives CDR1 MNHEY, CDR2 SVGAGI. This CDR3 region has 15 residues. The CDR3 DNA is TGTGCCAGCAGACCGACGTACAGGGGGCATGAGACCCAGTACTTC. This codes for CASRPTYRGHETQYF.

The chain has TRBV10-2 and TRBJ2-1, with TRBD1 matching 10 bases. This CDR3 contains 16 residues. The germline V gene encodes CDR1 WSHSY and CDR2 SAAADI. Trimming cost V 5 bases and J 1 base; bases outside gene matches: 5. DNA for the CDR3: TGCGCCAGCAGTTCCGGGACAGGGGTTTCCTACAATGAGCAGTTCTTC. Amino acid sequence: CASSSGTGVSYNEQFF.

J is TRBJ1-2 and V is TRBV28; perhaps TRBD1 as D (5 bases). Trimming took 5 bases from V and 2 from J, leaving 12 bases between them. CDR3 length: 14 amino acids. Germline V lookup: CDR1 MDHEN, CDR2 SYDVKM. CDR3 in amino acids: CASSPTGVNYGYTF. CDR3 in DNA: TGTGCCAGCAGTCCCACGGGGGTGAACTATGGCTACACCTTC.

The chain has TRBV10-2 and TRBJ1-4; 9 bases agree with TRBD1. V trimming: 2 bases; J trimming: 1 base; junction bases outside the gene matches: 2. Germline loops: CDR1 WSHSY, CDR2 SAAADI. CDR3 length: 16 residues. The CDR3 sequence: CASSEGQGITNEKLFF. Written as DNA, the CDR3 is TGCGCCAGCAGTGAGGGACAGGGGATAACTAATGAAAAACTGTTTTTT.

V gene TRBV23-1 combines with J gene TRBJ2-5; 9 bases fit TRBD1. TRBV23-1 is treated as an ORF (open reading frame) with a function not yet certain. The CDR3 has 17 residues. V lost 4 bases to trimming and J lost 4 bases; unmatched junction nucleotides: 13. The CDR3 DNA sequence: TGCGCCAGCAGTCCGGTCCCGGGACAGGGATCCCCAGAGACCCAGTACTTC. Encoded protein: CASSPVPGQGSPETQYF.